Below, one TCR beta chain is given with its context. Its specificity is not known. The sample originates from a study of beta chain features in type 1 diabetes. Study-wide results and limits: A potential PCR bias toward shorter templates would be equal in patient and control samples. A moderate, significant TCRB CDR3 shortening appeared in type 1 diabetes across four CD4+ subsets. Naive, central memory and Treg TCRB repertoires appeared more alike in patients than in healthy donors.

This CDR3 has 19 residues. V was pared by 0 bases and J by 1 base, with 13 bases of the junction left unmatched. CDR1 is LGHNA and CDR2 is YSLEER in the germline V gene. Every bit of the isolated RNA underwent reverse transcription, so sequencing read expressed TCRB transcripts. The method was immunoSEQ multiplex PCR; TCRdb's version includes in-frame clones alone and lacks a portion of them. This table holds 150,000 to 200,000 clones, roughly 59% found once. Sequences were obtained from naive CD4+ T cells from blood. This clonotype was obtained from a man younger than 40 with type 1 diabetes. The chain combines TRBV4-3 with TRBJ1-2; TRBD1 aligns across 8 bases. The CDR3 protein is CASSQETGSGGGINYGYTF. CDR3 DNA: TGCGCCAGCAGCCAAGAAACTGGATCAGGGGGCGGCATTAACTATGGCTACACCTTC.